The clone carrying this T cell receptor (beta chain) was seen repeatedly, ten times or more. Its antigen is still unknown. Via MiXCR, TCRdb re-called the reads, giving one row per CDR3 protein. Of hundreds of thousands of distinct CDR3 sequences listed, around 11% are singletons. The source of the sample is a study of T cell repertoires in cytomegalovirus infection. On the study more broadly: A matching HLA type, together with CMV infection, was signaled by public TCR beta signatures. The study, taken as a whole, reports: What dominated the ex vivo response were HLA-C-restricted CMV-specific TCR beta clonotypes. Public TCR beta family frequency separated CMV-and-HLA carriers, including in an independent cohort.

CDR1 is SGHAT and CDR2 is FQDESV in the germline V gene (reference sequence). The CDR3 is made up of 15 amino acids. Trimming at V came to 3 bases and at J to 4 bases, leaving 4 bases not matched to a gene. This chain uses TRBV11-1 with TRBJ2-1, with TRBD1 matching 9 bases. This receptor was obtained from a human donor in good health (CMV status not recorded). Some clones in this sample may be carry-over from other donors' samples. Sample: PBMCs. The CDR3 DNA follows: TGTGCCAGCAGCTTTTCAGGACAGGGGTACAATGAGCAGTTCTTC. Amino acid sequence: CASSFSGQGYNEQFF. The variable domain in full, completed from reference TRBV11-1 and TRBJ2-1, reads EAEVAQSPRYKITEKSQAVAFWCDPISGHATLYWYRQILGQGPELLVQFQDESVVDDSQLPKDRFSAERLKGVDSTLKIQPAELGDSAMYLCASSFSGQGYNEQFFGPGTRLTVL.